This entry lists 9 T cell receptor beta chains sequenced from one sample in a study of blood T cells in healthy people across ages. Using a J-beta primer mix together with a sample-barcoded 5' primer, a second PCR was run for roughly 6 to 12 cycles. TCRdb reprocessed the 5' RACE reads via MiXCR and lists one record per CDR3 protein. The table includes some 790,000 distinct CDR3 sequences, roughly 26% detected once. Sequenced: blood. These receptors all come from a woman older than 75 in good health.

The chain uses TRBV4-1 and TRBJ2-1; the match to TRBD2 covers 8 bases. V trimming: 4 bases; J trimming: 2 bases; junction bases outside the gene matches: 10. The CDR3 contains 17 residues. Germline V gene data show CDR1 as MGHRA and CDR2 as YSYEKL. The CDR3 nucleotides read TGCGCCAGCAGCCGGGCCCCAAGCGGGGGTCCCTACAATGAGCAGTTCTTC. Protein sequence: CASSRAPSGGPYNEQFF.

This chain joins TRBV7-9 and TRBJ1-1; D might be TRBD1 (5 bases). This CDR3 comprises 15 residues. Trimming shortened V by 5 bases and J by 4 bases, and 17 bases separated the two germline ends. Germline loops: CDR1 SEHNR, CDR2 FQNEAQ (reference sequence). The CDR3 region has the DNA TGTGCCAGCAGCCCCAGCCAGGGAAGTGGCACTGAAGCTTTCTTT. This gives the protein CASSPSQGSGTEAFF.

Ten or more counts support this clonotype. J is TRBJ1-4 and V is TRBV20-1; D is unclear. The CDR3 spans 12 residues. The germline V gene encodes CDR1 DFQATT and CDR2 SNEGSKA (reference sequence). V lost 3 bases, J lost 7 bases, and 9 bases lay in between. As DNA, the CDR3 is TGCAGTGCTAGTGTGGGTACTGAAAAACTGTTTTTT. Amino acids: CSASVGTEKLFF.

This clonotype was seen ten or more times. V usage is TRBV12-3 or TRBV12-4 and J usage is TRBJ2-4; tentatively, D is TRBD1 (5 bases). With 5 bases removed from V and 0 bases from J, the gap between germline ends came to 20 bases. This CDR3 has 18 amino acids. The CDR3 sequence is CASSPPSGRGQAKNIQYF. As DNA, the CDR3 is TGTGCCAGCAGTCCCCCCTCGGGTAGGGGCCAAGCCAAAAACATTCAGTACTTC.

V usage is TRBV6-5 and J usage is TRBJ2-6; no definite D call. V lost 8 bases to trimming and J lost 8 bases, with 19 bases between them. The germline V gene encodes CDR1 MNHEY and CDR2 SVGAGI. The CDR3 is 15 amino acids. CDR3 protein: CASGRASGVTNVLTF. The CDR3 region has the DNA TGTGCCAGCGGACGGGCGTCTGGGGTAACCAACGTCCTGACTTTC.

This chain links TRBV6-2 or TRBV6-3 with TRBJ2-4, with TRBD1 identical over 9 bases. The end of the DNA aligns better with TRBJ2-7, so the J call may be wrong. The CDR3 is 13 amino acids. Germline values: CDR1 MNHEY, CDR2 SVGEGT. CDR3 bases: TGTGCCAGCAGTGGAGACAGGGGGGACGAGCAGTACTTC. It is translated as CASSGDRGDEQYF.

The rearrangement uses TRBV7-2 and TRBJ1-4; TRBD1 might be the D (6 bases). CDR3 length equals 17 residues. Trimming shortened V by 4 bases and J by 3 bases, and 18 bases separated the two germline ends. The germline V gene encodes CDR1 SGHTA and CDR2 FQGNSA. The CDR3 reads CASSSFQSGAPNEKLFF. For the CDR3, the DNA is TGTGCCAGCAGCTCGTTCCAATCAGGGGCCCCTAATGAAAAACTGTTTTTT.

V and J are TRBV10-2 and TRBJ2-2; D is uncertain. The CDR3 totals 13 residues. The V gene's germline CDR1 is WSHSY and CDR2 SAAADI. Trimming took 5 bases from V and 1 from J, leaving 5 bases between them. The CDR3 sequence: CASSNQNTGELFF. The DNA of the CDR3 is TGCGCCAGCAGTAACCAGAACACCGGGGAGCTGTTTTTT.

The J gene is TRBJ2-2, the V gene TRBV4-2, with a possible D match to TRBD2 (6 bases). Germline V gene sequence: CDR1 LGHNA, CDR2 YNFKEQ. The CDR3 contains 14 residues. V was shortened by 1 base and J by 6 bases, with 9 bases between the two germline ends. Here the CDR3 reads CASSQAGGAGELFF. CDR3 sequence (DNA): TGTGCCAGCAGCCAAGCCGGGGGAGCCGGGGAGCTGTTTTTT.